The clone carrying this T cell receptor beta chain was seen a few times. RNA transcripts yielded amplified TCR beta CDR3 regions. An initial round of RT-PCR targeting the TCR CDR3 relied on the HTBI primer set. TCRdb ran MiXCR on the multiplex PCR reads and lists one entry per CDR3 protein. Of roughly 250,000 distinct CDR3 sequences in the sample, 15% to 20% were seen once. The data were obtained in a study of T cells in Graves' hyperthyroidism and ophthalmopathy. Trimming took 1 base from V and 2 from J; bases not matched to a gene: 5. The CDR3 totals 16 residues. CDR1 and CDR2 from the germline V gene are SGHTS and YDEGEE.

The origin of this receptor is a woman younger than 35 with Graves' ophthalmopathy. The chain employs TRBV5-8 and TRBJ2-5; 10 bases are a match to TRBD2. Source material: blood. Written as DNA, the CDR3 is TGTGCCAGCAGCTTGCCTAGCGGGGGAAGACAAGAGACCCAGTACTTC. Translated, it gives CASSLPSGGRQETQYF.